These T cell receptor beta chains were read from a single sample in a study of blood T cell repertoires in COVID-19. Assay used: immunoSEQ multiplex PCR; TCRdb lists only in-frame clones, some missing. The data hold some 300,000 clones, with approximately 86% observed a single time. The sequencing sample was made of peripheral blood. The receptors were gathered from a man between 65 and 85 years old with acute or convalescent COVID-19. CDR3s include the opening cysteine and the closing phenylalanine or tryptophan. A D gene is named only where the DNA matches it firmly. Some rows have no size entry. The others give once, few or many, or a class for an expanded clone.

v_call	clone_size	j_call	d_call	cdr3_nt	cdr3_aa
TRBV7-2	-	TRBJ2-5	-	TGTGCCAGCAGCTTAGGGCTCAGGGCTCCAGAGACCCAGTACTTC	CASSLGLRAPETQYF
TRBV5-6	-	TRBJ1-6	-	TGTGCCAGCAGCTTGGTTTCAGGGACTTATAATTCACCCCTCCACTTT	CASSLVSGTYNSPLHF
TRBV4-2	-	TRBJ1-6	-	TGTGCCAGCACCCAAGGCCGGGGGACTTCTTATAATTCACCCCTCCACTTT	CASTQGRGTSYNSPLHF
TRBV6-5	-	TRBJ2-1	TRBD2	TGTGCCAGCAGGCTAGCGGGATACAATGAGCAGTTCTTC	CASRLAGYNEQFF
TRBV15	-	TRBJ1-1	TRBD1	TGTGCCACCAGCAGAGACCCCCGACAGGGAAACACTGAAGCTTTCTTT	CATSRDPRQGNTEAFF
TRBV7-2	-	TRBJ1-5	-	TGTGCCAGCAGCTCAACACGGGGGCCCCAGCATTTT	CASSSTRGPQHF
TRBV5-5	-	TRBJ1-5	-	TGTGCCAGCAGCTTGGTAGGGAGGCCGGACCAGCCCCAGCATTTT	CASSLVGRPDQPQHF
TRBV19	-	TRBJ1-3	-	TGTGCCAGTAGATTGGCCCAGGGCTTTGCTGGAAACACCATATATTTT	CASRLAQGFAGNTIYF
TRBV27	once	TRBJ2-7	-	TGTGCCACCCCGGAGCAGTACTTC	CATPEQYF
TRBV2	-	TRBJ1-6	TRBD1	TGTGCCAGCACTAAGGACAGGGTCTTCGGATCACCCCTCCACTTT	CASTKDRVFGSPLHF
TRBV29-1	-	TRBJ2-7	TRBD1	TGCAGCGTCAGGGGACAGGGGCACTACGAGCAGTACTTC	CSVRGQGHYEQYF
TRBV5-1	-	TRBJ2-2	-	TGCGCCAGCAGCTGGGGCGGCCGGACAGATCAGAGGACCGGGGAGCTGTTTTTT	CASSWGGRTDQRTGELFF
TRBV2	-	TRBJ1-2	-	TGTGCCAGCAGTGAAATGGGGGGTTATGGCTACACCTTC	CASSEMGGYGYTF
TRBV6-2/TRBV6-3	-	TRBJ2-7	TRBD1	TGTGCCAGCAGTCTGACAGGGCCCAACTACGAGCAGTACTTC	CASSLTGPNYEQYF
TRBV7-8	-	TRBJ1-1	-	TGTGCCAGCAGAGTAGGACTTCAGAACACTGAAGCTTTCTTT	CASRVGLQNTEAFF
TRBV6-6	-	TRBJ1-3	-	TGTGCCAGCAGTCGACTATCGACAGGAACGAGCTCTGGAAACACCATATATTTT	CASSRLSTGTSSGNTIYF
TRBV2	-	TRBJ2-7	-	TGTGCCAGCAGTCTTAACTACGAGCAGTACTTC	CASSLNYEQYF
TRBV9	-	TRBJ1-3	-	TGTGCCAGCAGCCAAAGGGGCGGGGGCAACTCTGGAAACACCATATATTTT	CASSQRGGGNSGNTIYF
TRBV6-5	few	TRBJ1-5	TRBD1	TGTGCCAGCAGTCACCAGGGGGTCGGCAATCAGCCCCAGCATTTT	CASSHQGVGNQPQHF
TRBV7-9	-	TRBJ1-1	-	TGTGCCAGCAGCCAAGGCCAGGGTTCCCCTGAAGCTTTCTTT	CASSQGQGSPEAFF
TRBV28	few	TRBJ2-7	TRBD2	TGTGCCAGCACCCCCGGGGGGGGCTACGAGCAGTACTTC	CASTPGGGYEQYF
TRBV10-3	-	TRBJ1-1	TRBD1	TGTGCCATCAGCAAGGGACAGGGCAGGAACACTGAAGCTTTCTTT	CAISKGQGRNTEAFF
TRBV28	-	TRBJ2-3	-	TGTGCCAGCATTACGGCAGGATGGCCTAGCACAGATACGCAGTATTTT	CASITAGWPSTDTQYF
TRBV18	-	TRBJ2-2	-	TGTGCCAGCTCACCCCGCCCCGGGGCGGGGACCGGGGAGCTGTTTTTT	CASSPRPGAGTGELFF
TRBV18	once	TRBJ1-1	TRBD1	TGTGCCAGCTCGCGACAGGGGGAAAGGACTGAAGCTTTCTTT	CASSRQGERTEAFF
TRBV7-2	few	TRBJ1-4	TRBD1	TGTGCCAGCAGCTTCCGGACAGGGGAAGAAAAACTGTTTTTT	CASSFRTGEEKLFF
TRBV7-8	-	TRBJ2-1	TRBD2	TGTGCCAGCAGCGGGCGGACTAGCCGTTCAAGTAATGAGCAGTTCTTC	CASSGRTSRSSNEQFF
TRBV6-2/TRBV6-3	-	TRBJ2-1	-	TGTGCCAGCAGTTATCAAGTTGAGAGTGAGCAGTTCTTC	CASSYQVESEQFF
TRBV7-2	-	TRBJ2-2	-	TGTGCCAGCAGCTTAGGGCGGGACAGCACCGGGGAGCTGTTTTTT	CASSLGRDSTGELFF